This T cell receptor (beta chain) derives from a study of cytomegalovirus exposure and HLA in healthy donors. In this sample, this clone turned up a few times. Its cognate antigen is unknown. Study conclusions and caveats: Trimming of TCR beta V- and J-genes showed a link, identified in a later analysis, to a missense DCLRE1C variant. The authors listed 150 to 200 TCR beta chains as cytomegalovirus-associated. According to a later analysis, donors in an Asian-associated ancestry cluster reportedly had fewer N-insertions than the roughly 720-donor mean.

V shed 4 bases, J shed 7 bases, and the junction held 5 bases outside the gene matches. Germline V gives CDR1 SGHVS, CDR2 FNYEAQ. The CDR3 is 15 residues long. The PCR ran on 60 Vbeta and 13 Jbeta primers. This table comes from immunoSEQ multiplex PCR, and its TCRdb copy is limited to in-frame clones, with some not included. This sample has some 140,000 clones; less than 85% occur once, and the top ten carry roughly 4.5%. The chain uses TRBV7-6 and TRBJ2-3; 13 nucleotides match TRBD2. The source material was PBMCs. The receptor's source is a young man in good health and CMV-seropositive. CDR3 sequence reads: CASSSPTSGGNTQYF. DNA for the CDR3: TGTGCCAGCAGCTCGCCGACTAGCGGGGGGAATACGCAGTATTTT.